This paragraph reports one T cell receptor (beta chain). The antigen is not known. The data are from a study of post-analysis software for immune sequencing data. TCR beta libraries were prepared from cDNA with unique molecular identifiers. TCRdb re-called the PCR reads with MiXCR, one entry per CDR3 protein. In the table there are about 540,000 distinct CDR3 sequences, around 34% of which are singletons. Notes on the study in general: Relative to controls, patients with multiple sclerosis showed significantly lower normalized Chao1 diversity. About 5 TRBV segments were significantly more frequent in patients than in controls. TRBV5-6, TRBV5-1 and TRBV20-1 were among these segments.

The CDR3 length is 15 residues. Germline CDR1 and CDR2: DFQATT and SNEGSKA (reference sequence). Trimming pared 0 bases from V and 0 bases from J, leaving 9 bases between. Material for sequencing was blood. The chain employs TRBV20-1 and TRBJ2-4, with D uncertain. The sequence came from a girl under 18 with multiple sclerosis. Here the CDR3 DNA reads TGCAGTGCTAGAGATCTCGAGGTAGCCAAAAACATTCAGTACTTC. Amino acid sequence: CSARDLEVAKNIQYF.